These T cell receptor beta chains were read from a single sample in a study of T cell changes during pregnancy in multiple sclerosis. Libraries were prepared by immunoSEQ multiplex PCR; TCRdb keeps only in-frame clonotypes and omits some of them. The sample has about 42,000 clones; about 96% are singletons. The source was peripheral blood, collected in the second trimester of pregnancy. These receptor sequences come from a female donor with multiple sclerosis, enrolled in a pregnancy study. Both conserved end residues are trimmed from each CDR3.

length,V,CDR3
13,TRBV6-4,ASSVRGDSSYEQY
13,TRBV27,ASSFVGKMGNEQF
14,TRBV2,ASRLAEALSSYEQY
11,TRBV29-1,SGWDGGGETQY
12,TRBV27,ASSEGDFGNTIY
13,TRBV23-1,ASSQMGGTNSPLH
15,TRBV4-3,ASSQDGAGSSGNTIY
12,TRBV5-1,ASSSRTDSYEQY
14,TRBV27,ASSSVLDRMNTEAF
14,TRBV4-1,ASSQGAGRTRNTIY
10,TRBV6-1,ASKIAGDTQY
13,TRBV13,ASSLRTGGKNEQF
12,TRBV5-1,ATRPGQGGETQY
15,TRBV7-2,ASSLEGTGSLTDTQY
12,TRBV9,ASSAPGTSPTQY
13,TRBV5-1,ASRELAGNTGELF
14,TRBV7-2,ASSLARGRSNQPQH
11,TRBV5-1,ASREPGGNEQF
13,TRBV2,ASSEAVQGFYGYT
12,TRBV18,ASSPPTGSEKLF
12,TRBV7-3,ASSLGGQGKGYT
13,TRBV6-4,ASSPGLAGYNEQF
13,TRBV28,ASSQALWDSYEQY
14,TRBV4-3,ASSQDRLAARNEQF